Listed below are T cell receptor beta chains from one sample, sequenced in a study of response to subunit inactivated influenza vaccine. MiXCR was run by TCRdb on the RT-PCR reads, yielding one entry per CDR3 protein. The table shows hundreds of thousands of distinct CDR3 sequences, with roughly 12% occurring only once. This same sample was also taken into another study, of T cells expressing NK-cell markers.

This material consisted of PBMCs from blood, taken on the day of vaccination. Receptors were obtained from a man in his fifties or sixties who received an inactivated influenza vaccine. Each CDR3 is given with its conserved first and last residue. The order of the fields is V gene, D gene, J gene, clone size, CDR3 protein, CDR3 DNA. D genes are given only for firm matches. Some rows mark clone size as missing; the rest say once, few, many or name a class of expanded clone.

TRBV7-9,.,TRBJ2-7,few,CASSLGNPEQYF,TGTGCCAGCAGCTTGGGTAATCCCGAGCAGTACTTC
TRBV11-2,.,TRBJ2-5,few,CASSPLSRLETQYF,TGTGCCAGCAGCCCCCTTTCGAGATTAGAGACCCAGTACTTC
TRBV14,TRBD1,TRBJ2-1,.,CASSHNQGAVGNEQFF,TGTGCCAGCAGCCATAACCAGGGGGCAGTCGGGAATGAGCAGTTCTTC
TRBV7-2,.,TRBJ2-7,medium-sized,CASSLIGLVAYEQYF,TGTGCCAGCAGCTTAATCGGGCTAGTCGCCTACGAGCAGTACTTC
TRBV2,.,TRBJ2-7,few,CASKAISYEQYF,TGTGCCAGCAAAGCCATCTCCTACGAGCAGTACTTC
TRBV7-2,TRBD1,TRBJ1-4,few,CASSLAAGGGEKLFF,TGTGCCAGCAGCTTAGCAGCAGGGGGGGGTGAAAAACTGTTTTTT
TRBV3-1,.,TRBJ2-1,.,CASSQSYGVRYNEQFF,TGTGCCAGCAGCCAATCATACGGCGTTAGGTACAATGAGCAGTTCTTC
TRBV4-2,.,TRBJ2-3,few,CASSQDRVHSTDTQYF,TGTGCCAGCAGCCAAGATAGGGTCCATAGCACAGATACGCAGTATTTT
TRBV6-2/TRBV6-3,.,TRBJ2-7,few,CASMRGAEQYF,TGTGCCAGCATGAGGGGGGCCGAGCAGTACTTC
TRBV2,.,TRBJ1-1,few,CASSGTWAFF,TGTGCCAGCAGTGGGACTTGGGCTTTCTTT
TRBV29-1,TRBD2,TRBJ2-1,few,CSVLLAGFSYNEQFF,TGCAGCGTTCTACTAGCGGGTTTTTCCTACAATGAGCAGTTCTTC
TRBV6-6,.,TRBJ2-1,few,CASLSRSYNEQFF,TGTGCCAGCCTCAGCAGATCCTACAATGAGCAGTTCTTC
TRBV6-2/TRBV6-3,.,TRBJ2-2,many,CASSYYFTGELFF,TGTGCCAGCAGTTACTATTTCACCGGGGAGCTGTTTTTT
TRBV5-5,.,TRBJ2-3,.,CASRQGLPSDTQYF,TGTGCCAGCAGACAGGGACTTCCGTCAGATACGCAGTATTTT
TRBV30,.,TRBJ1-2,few,CALRGEGVRYGYTF,TGTGCTTTGAGGGGTGAGGGGGTTCGATATGGCTACACCTTC
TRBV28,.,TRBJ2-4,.,CASSLRKGHNIQYF,TGTGCCAGCAGTTTGAGAAAGGGACACAACATTCAGTACTTC
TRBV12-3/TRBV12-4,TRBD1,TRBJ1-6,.,CASSNLRTGGVYNSPLHF,TGTGCCAGCAGCAACCTCCGAACAGGGGGCGTCTATAATTCACCCCTCCACTTT
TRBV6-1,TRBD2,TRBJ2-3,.,CASSALAGGLGTDTQYF,TGTGCCAGCAGTGCTCTAGCGGGGGGGCTGGGCACAGATACGCAGTATTTT
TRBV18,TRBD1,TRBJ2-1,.,CASSPSLNPTGRSEQFF,TGTGCCAGCTCACCCTCATTAAACCCGACAGGGCGGAGTGAGCAGTTCTTC
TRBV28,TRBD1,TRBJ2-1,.,CASRRQGNNEQFF,TGTGCCAGCAGGAGACAGGGAAACAATGAGCAGTTCTTC
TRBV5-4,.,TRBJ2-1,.,CASSLDRVLLDEQFF,TGTGCCAGCAGCTTGGACAGGGTCCTACTGGATGAGCAGTTCTTC
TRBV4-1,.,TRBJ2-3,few,CASSQVPGATDTQYF,TGCGCCAGCAGCCAAGTACCGGGGGCCACAGATACGCAGTATTTT
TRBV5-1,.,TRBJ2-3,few,CASSLAQGGGVGTDTQYF,TGCGCCAGCAGCTTGGCCCAAGGAGGGGGCGTTGGCACAGATACGCAGTATTTT
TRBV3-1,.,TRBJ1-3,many,CASSHSISSGNTIYF,TGTGCCAGCAGCCACAGTATTTCCTCTGGAAACACCATATATTTT
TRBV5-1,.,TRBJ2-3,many,CASSLSTDSIPYTQYF,TGCGCCAGCAGCTTGTCTACCGACTCGATACCCTATACGCAGTATTTT
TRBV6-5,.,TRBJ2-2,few,CASSYRSTGELFF,TGTGCCAGCAGTTATCGATCCACCGGGGAGCTGTTTTTT
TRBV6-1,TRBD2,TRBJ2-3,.,CASSDPGGALDTQYF,TGTGCCAGCAGTGACCCCGGGGGGGCCCTTGATACGCAGTATTTT
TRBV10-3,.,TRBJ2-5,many,CAISGQAEGTQYF,TGTGCCATCAGTGGACAGGCCGAAGGGACCCAGTACTTC
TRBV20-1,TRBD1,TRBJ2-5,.,CSAREPGTAQETQYF,TGCAGTGCTAGAGAACCAGGGACAGCCCAAGAGACCCAGTACTTC
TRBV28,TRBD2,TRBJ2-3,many,CASSFPLERGNTDTQYF,TGTGCCAGCAGTTTCCCCCTTGAGCGGGGGAACACAGATACGCAGTATTTT
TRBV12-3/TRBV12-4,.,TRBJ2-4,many,CASSLRGTAKNIQYF,TGTGCCAGCAGTTTAAGAGGGACAGCCAAAAACATTCAGTACTTC
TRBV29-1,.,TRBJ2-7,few,CSVERAGGPGEQYF,TGCAGCGTTGAAAGGGCAGGGGGGCCGGGAGAGCAGTACTTC
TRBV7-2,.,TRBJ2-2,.,CASSAGPTGELFF,TGTGCCAGCAGCGCGGGGCCCACCGGGGAGCTGTTTTTT
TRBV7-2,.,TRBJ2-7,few,CASSLAFQNEQYF,TGTGCCAGCAGCTTAGCTTTCCAGAACGAGCAGTACTTC
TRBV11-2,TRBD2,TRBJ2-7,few,CASSLAGRRRYEQYF,TGTGCCAGCAGCTTAGCCGGGAGGCGTAGGTACGAGCAGTACTTC
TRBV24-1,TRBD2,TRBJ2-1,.,CATSDLAGGPSNEQFF,TGTGCCACCAGTGATTTAGCGGGAGGGCCCAGCAATGAGCAGTTCTTC
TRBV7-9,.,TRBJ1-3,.,CASRAGPSSGNTIYF,TGTGCCAGCAGGGCCGGACCGAGCTCTGGAAACACCATATATTTT
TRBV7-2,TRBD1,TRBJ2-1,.,CASKPRQGVYNEQFF,TGTGCCAGCAAACCCCGACAGGGGGTCTACAATGAGCAGTTCTTC
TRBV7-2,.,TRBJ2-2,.,CASSFLADTGELFF,TGTGCCAGCAGCTTTCTAGCAGACACCGGGGAGCTGTTTTTT
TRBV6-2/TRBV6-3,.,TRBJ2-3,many,CASSSPADTQYF,TGTGCCAGCAGTTCTCCGGCGGATACGCAGTATTTT
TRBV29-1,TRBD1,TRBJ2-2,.,CSVQGQAGTGELFF,TGCAGCGTTCAGGGACAGGCGGGCACCGGGGAGCTGTTTTTT
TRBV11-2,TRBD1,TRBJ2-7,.,CASSLVSPGTGGSYEQYF,TGTGCCAGCAGCTTAGTTTCCCCCGGGACAGGGGGCTCCTACGAGCAGTACTTC
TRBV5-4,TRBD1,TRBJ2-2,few,CASSLAGQGYGELFF,TGTGCCAGCAGCTTGGCAGGACAGGGTTACGGGGAGCTGTTTTTT